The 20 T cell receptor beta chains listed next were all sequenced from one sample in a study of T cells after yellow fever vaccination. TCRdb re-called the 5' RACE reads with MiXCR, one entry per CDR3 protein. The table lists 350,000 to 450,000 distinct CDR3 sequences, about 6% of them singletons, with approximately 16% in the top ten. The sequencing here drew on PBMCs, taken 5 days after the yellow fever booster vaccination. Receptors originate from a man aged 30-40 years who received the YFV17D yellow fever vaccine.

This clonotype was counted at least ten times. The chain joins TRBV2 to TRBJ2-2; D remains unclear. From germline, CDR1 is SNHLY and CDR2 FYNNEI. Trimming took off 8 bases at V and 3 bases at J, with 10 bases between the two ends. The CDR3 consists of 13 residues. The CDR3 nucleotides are TGTGCCAGCGTGGGCCGTGACACCGGGGAGCTGTTTTTT. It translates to CASVGRDTGELFF.

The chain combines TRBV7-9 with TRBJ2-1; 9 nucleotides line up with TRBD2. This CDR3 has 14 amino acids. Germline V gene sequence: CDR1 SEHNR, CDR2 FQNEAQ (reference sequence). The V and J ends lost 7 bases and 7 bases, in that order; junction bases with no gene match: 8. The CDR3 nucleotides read TGTGCCAGCATCGCCCTAGCGGGAATAAATGAGCAGTTCTTC. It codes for CASIALAGINEQFF.

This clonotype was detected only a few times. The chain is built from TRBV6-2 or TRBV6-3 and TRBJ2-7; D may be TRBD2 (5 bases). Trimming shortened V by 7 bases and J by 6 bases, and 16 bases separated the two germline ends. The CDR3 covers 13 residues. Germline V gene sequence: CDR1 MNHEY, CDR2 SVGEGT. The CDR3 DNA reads TGTGCCAGCAATGACGATCTGGGAGTCGAGCAGTACTTC. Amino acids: CASNDDLGVEQYF.

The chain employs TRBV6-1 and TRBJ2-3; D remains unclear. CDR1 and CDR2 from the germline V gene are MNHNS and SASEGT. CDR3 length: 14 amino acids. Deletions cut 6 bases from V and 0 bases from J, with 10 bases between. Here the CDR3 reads CASSRASSTDTQYF. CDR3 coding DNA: TGTGCCAGCAGCCGGGCCTCTAGCACAGATACGCAGTATTTT.

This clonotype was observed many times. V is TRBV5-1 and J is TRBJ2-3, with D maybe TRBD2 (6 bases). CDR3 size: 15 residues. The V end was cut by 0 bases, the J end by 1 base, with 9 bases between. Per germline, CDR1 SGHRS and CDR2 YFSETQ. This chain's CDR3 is CASSLGQRGTDTQYF. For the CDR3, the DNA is TGCGCCAGCAGCTTGGGCCAGCGGGGCACAGATACGCAGTATTTT.

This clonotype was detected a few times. CDR3 sequence reads: CASSQDGSGSGFRGDNEQFF. As DNA, the CDR3 is TGTGCCAGCAGCCAAGATGGTAGCGGGAGTGGCTTCCGAGGGGACAATGAGCAGTTCTTC. The chain employs TRBV3-1 and TRBJ2-1; TRBD2 agrees at 9 bases. V shed 0 bases and J 5 bases; nucleotides not matched to a gene: 17. This CDR3 comprises 20 residues. CDR1 is LGHDT and CDR2 is YNNKEL in the germline V gene (reference sequence).

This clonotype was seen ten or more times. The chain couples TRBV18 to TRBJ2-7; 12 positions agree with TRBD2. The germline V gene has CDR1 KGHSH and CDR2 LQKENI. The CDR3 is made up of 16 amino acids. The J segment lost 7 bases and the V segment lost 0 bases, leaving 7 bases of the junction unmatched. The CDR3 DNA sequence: TGTGCCAGCTCACCACCTCTGGGACTAGCGGGTACGGAGCAGTACTTC. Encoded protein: CASSPPLGLAGTEQYF.

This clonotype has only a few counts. The CDR3 region has the DNA TGTGCCAGCAGCTTATATCAGGACACAGATACGCAGTATTTT. Amino acids: CASSLYQDTDTQYF. The genes are TRBV7-2 and TRBJ2-3; D gene unclear. In germline, CDR1 is SGHTA, CDR2 FQGNSA. The germline V and J ends were trimmed by 2 bases and 2 bases, with 8 bases remaining between them. The CDR3 totals 14 residues. The full variable domain, rest sourced from reference TRBV7-2 and TRBJ2-3, is GAGVSQSPSNKVTEKGKDVELRCDPISGHTALYWYRQSLGQGLEFLIYFQGNSAPDKSGLPSDRFSAERTGGSVSTLTIQRTQQEDSAVYLCASSLYQDTDTQYFGPGTRLTVL.

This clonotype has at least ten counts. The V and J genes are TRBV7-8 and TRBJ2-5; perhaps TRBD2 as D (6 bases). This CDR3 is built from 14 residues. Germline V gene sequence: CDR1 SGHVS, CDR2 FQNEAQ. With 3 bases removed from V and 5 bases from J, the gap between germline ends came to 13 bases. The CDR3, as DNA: TGTGCCAGCAGCTTTGGGGGAGGAGGGGAGACCCAGTACTTC. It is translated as CASSFGGGGETQYF.

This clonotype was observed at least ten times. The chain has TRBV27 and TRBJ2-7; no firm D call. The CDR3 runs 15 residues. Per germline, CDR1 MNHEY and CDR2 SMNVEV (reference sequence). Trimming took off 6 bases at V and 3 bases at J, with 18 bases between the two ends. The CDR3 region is CASSPVLPEIYEQYF. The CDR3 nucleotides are TGTGCCAGCAGCCCGGTCTTACCAGAGATCTACGAGCAGTACTTC.

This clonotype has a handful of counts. DNA of the CDR3: TGTGCCAGCAGTGCAAACGGGGACCTCTCCTACAATGAGCAGTTCTTC. Translating gives CASSANGDLSYNEQFF. This sequence joins TRBV2 and TRBJ2-1; either TRBD1 or TRBD2 may supply D (5 bases each). CDR1 and CDR2 (germline): SNHLY, FYNNEI. The CDR3 has 16 residues. Between the trimmed V and J ends, which lost 4 bases and 0 bases, there was a span of 13 bases. Based on the CDR3 plus reference TRBV2 and TRBJ2-1, the full variable domain is EPEVTQTPSHQVTQMGQEVILRCVPISNHLYFYWYRQILGQKVEFLVSFYNNEISEKSEIFDDQFSVERPDGSNFTLKIRSTKLEDSAMYFCASSANGDLSYNEQFFGPGTRLTVL.

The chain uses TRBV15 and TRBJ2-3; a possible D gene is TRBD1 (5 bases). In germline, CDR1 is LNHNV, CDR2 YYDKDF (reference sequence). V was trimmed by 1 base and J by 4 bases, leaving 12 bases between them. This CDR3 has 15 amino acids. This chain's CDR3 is CATSRAQARSDTQYF. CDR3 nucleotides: TGTGCCACCAGCAGAGCACAGGCGAGGTCAGATACGCAGTATTTT.

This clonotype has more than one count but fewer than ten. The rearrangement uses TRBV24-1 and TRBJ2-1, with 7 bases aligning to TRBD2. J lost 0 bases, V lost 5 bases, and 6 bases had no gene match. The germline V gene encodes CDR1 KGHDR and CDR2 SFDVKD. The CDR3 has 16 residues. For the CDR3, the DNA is TGTGCCACCAGTGGGGCTGGCGGGAGCTCCTACAATGAGCAGTTCTTC. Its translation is CATSGAGGSSYNEQFF.

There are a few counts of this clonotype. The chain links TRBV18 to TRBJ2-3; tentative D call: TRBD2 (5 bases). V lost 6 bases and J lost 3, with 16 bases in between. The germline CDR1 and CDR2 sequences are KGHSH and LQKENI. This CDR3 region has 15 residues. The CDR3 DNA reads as TGTGCCAGCTCTCTTGGACTCGAAAGGACAGATACGCAGTATTTT. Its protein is CASSLGLERTDTQYF.

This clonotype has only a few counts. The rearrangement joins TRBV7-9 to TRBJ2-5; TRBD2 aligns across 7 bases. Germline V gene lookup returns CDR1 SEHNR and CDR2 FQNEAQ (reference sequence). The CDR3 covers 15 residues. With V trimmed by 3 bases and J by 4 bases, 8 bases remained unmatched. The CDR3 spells CASSFGRELRETQYF. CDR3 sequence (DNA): TGTGCCAGCAGCTTCGGGCGGGAGCTGCGAGAGACCCAGTACTTC.

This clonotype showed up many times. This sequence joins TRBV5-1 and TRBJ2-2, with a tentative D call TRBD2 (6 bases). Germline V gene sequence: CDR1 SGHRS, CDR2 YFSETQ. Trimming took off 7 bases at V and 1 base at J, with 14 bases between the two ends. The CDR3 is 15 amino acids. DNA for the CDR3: TGCGCCAGCGCCCACGGGCGGGAGAACACCGGGGAGCTGTTTTTT. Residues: CASAHGRENTGELFF.

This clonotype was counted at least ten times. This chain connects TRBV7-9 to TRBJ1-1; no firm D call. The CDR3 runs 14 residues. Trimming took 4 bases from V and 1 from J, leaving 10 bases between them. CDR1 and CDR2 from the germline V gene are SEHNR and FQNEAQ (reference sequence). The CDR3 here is CASSSQDGNTEAFF. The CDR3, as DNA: TGTGCCAGCAGCTCCCAGGACGGGAACACTGAAGCTTTCTTT.

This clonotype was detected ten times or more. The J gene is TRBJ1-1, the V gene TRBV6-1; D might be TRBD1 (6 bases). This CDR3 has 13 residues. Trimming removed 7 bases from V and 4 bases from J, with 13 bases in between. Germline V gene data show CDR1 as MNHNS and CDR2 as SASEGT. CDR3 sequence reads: CASTDGGGTEAFF. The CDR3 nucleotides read TGTGCCAGCACAGACGGAGGGGGCACTGAAGCTTTCTTT.

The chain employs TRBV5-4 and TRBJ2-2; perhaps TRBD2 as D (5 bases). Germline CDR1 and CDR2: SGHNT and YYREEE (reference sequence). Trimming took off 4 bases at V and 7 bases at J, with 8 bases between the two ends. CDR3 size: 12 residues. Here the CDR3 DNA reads TGTGCCAGCAGCACTCGGGACGGGGAGCTGTTTTTT. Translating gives CASSTRDGELFF.

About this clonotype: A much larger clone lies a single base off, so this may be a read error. The CDR3 DNA reads TGTGCCAGCAGTACCTGGGGGACAGGGACAAGCAATCAGCCCCAGCATTTT. Its translation is CASSTWGTGTSNQPQHF. V is TRBV6-2 or TRBV6-3 and J is TRBJ1-5; 9 bases agree with TRBD1. Germline lookup yields CDR1 MNHEY and CDR2 SVGEGT. CDR3 length: 17 residues. Trimming at V came to 5 bases and at J to 1 base, leaving 9 bases not matched to a gene.